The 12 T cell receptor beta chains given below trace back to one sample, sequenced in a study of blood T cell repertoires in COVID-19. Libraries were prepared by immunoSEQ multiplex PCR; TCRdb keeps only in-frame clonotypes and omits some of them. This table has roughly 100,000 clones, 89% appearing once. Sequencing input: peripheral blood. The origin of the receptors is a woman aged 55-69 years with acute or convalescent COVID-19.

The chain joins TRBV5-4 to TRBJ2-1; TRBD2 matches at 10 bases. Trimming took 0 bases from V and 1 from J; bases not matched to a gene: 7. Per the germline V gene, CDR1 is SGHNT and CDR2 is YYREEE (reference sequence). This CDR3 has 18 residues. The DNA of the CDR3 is TGTGCCAGCAGCTTGGGTCTAGCGGGAGTGGGGTCCTACAATGAGCAGTTCTTC. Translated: CASSLGLAGVGSYNEQFF.

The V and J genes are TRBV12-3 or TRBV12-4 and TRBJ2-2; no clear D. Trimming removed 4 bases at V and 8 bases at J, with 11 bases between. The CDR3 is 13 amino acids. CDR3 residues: CASSSSGWGELFF. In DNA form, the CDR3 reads TGTGCCAGCAGTTCGTCCGGTTGGGGGGAGCTGTTTTTT.

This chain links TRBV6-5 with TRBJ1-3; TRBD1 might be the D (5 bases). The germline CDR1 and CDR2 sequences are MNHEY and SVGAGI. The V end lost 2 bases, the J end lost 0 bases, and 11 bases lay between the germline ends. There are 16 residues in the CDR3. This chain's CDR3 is CASSYQTGISGNTIYF. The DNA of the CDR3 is TGTGCCAGCAGTTACCAAACAGGCATCTCTGGAAACACCATATATTTT.

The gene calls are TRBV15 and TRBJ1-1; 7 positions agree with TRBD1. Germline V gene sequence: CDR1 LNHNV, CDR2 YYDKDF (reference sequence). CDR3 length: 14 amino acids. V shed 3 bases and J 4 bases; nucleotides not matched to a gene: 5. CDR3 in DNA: TGTGCCACCAGCAGGGCCCCAGGGGGCACTGAAGCTTTCTTT. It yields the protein CATSRAPGGTEAFF.

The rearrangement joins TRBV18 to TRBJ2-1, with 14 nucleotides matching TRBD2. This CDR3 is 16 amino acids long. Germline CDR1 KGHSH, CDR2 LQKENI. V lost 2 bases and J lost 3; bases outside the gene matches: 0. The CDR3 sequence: CASSPGTSGSYNEQFF. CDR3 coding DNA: TGTGCCAGCTCACCAGGGACTAGCGGGAGCTACAATGAGCAGTTCTTC. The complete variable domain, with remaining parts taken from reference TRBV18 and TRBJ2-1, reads NAGVMQNPRHLVRRRGQEARLRCSPMKGHSHVYWYRQLPEEGLKFMVYLQKENIIDESGMPKERFSAEFPKEGPSILRIQQVVRGDSAAYFCASSPGTSGSYNEQFFGPGTRLTVL.

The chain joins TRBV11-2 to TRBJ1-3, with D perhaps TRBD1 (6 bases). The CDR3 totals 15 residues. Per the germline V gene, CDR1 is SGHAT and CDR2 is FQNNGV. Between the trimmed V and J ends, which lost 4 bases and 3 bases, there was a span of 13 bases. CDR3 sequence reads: CASSSTGSFGNTIYF. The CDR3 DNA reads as TGTGCCAGCAGCTCCACAGGGTCATTTGGAAACACCATATATTTT.

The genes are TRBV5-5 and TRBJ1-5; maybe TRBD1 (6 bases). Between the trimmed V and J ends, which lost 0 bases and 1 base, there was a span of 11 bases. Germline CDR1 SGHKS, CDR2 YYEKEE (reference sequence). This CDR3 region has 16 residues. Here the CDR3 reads CASSLAAGASNQPQHF. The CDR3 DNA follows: TGTGCCAGCAGCTTGGCGGCAGGGGCGAGCAATCAGCCCCAGCATTTT.

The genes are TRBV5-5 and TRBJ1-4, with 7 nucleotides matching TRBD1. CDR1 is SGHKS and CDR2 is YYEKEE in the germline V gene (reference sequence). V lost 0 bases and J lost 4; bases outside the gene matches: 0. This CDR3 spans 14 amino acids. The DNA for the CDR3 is TGTGCCAGCAGCTTGGGACAGGGTAATGAAAAACTGTTTTTT. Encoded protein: CASSLGQGNEKLFF.

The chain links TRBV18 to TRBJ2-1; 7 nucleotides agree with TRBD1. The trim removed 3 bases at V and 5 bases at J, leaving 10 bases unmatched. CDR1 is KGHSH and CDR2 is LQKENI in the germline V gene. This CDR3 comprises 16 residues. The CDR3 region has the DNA TGTGCCAGCTCACCGATGAGGGGGCGCGTCCACAATGAGCAGTTCTTC. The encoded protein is CASSPMRGRVHNEQFF. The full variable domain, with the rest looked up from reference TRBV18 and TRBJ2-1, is NAGVMQNPRHLVRRRGQEARLRCSPMKGHSHVYWYRQLPEEGLKFMVYLQKENIIDESGMPKERFSAEFPKEGPSILRIQQVVRGDSAAYFCASSPMRGRVHNEQFFGPGTRLTVL.

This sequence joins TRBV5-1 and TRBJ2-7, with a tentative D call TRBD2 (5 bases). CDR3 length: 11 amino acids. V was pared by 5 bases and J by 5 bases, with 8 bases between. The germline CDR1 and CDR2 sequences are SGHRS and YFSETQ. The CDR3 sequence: CASRQADEQYF. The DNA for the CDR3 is TGCGCCAGCAGGCAAGCGGACGAGCAGTACTTC.

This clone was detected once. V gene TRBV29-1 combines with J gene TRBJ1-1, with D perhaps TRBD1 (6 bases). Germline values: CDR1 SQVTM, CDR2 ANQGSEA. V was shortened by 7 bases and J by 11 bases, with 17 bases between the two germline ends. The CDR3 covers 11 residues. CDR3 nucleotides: TGCAGCGCCAGGGACCCTGGGGGCGCTTTCTTT. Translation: CSARDPGGAFF.

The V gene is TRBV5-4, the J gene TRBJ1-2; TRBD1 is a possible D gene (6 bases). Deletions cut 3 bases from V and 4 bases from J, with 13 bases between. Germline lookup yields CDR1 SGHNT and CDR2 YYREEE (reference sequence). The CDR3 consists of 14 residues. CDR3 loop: CASSSRTEPYGYTF. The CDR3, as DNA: TGTGCCAGCAGCTCCCGGACAGAGCCCTATGGCTACACCTTC. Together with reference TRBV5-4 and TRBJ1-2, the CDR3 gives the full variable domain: ETGVTQSPTHLIKTRGQQVTLRCSSQSGHNTVSWYQQALGQGPQFIFQYYREEENGRGNFPPRFSGLQFPNYSSELNVNALELDDSALYLCASSSRTEPYGYTFGSGTRLTVV.